Sequencing of this T cell receptor beta chain was carried out in a study of technical replicates of blood from a few donors. The protocol was immunoSEQ multiplex PCR, while the TCRdb copy is restricted to in-frame clones and leaves out a portion. The data contain tens of thousands of clones, 94% of them singletons. The V gene lost 5 bases and the J gene lost 8 bases, with 3 bases spanning the gap. Germline-derived CDR1 and CDR2 are SGHTA and FQGNSA. The CDR3 has 9 amino acids. The rearrangement links TRBV7-2 to TRBJ1-1, with unresolved D. This TCR came from a human donor in good health. Sample: T cells isolated from PBMCs. CDR3: CASSLEAFF. The CDR3 bases are TGTGCCAGCAGCCTAGAAGCTTTCTTT.